The sequence of this T cell receptor beta chain was determined in a study of blood T cell repertoires in COVID-19. Some clones are missing from TCRdb's copy, which holds only in-frame ones; the method was immunoSEQ multiplex PCR. The sample has about 230,000 clones, roughly 88% seen once. V gave up 4 bases and J gave up 2 bases; unmatched junction bases: 1. The germline gives CDR1 SNHLY, CDR2 FYNNEI. The CDR3 loop spans 13 amino acids. As concerns this clone: Other nucleotide sequences from this sample produce the same CDR3.

The origin of this receptor is a woman under 40 who had been exposed to COVID-19. The rearrangement links TRBV2 to TRBJ1-2; 7 bases agree with TRBD1. Material: PBMCs or T cells enriched from blood (not recorded which). The CDR3, as DNA: TGTGCCAGCAGTGTACAGGGGAACTATGGCTACACCTTC. This codes for CASSVQGNYGYTF.